A selection of T cell receptor beta chains follows, all from one sample in a study of T cell responses to AZD1222 COVID-19 vaccine. Repertoires were generated with immunoSEQ multiplex PCR, while TCRdb's copy carries only in-frame clones and drops some. The sample carries 110,000 to 150,000 clones, roughly 88% recorded once. The sequencing used peripheral blood, collected 28 days after the second AZD1222 dose. The receptors stem from an adult who received the AZD1222 COVID-19 vaccine. Both conserved end residues are part of each CDR3. The D gene is left open where the match is weak.

j_call: TRBJ1-2; v_call: TRBV3-1/TRBV3-2; d_call: .; cdr3_nt: TGTGCCAGCAGCCGGTTGGCCCTCTATGGCTACACCTTC; cdr3_aa: CASSRLALYGYTF
j_call: TRBJ1-2; v_call: TRBV12-3/TRBV12-4; d_call: .; cdr3_nt: TGTGCCAGCAGCTTTCAGGGGTTCTATGGCTACACCTTC; cdr3_aa: CASSFQGFYGYTF
j_call: TRBJ1-1; v_call: TRBV5-1; d_call: .; cdr3_nt: TGCGCCAGCAGCTTGGGTCGGACAAATGAAGCTTTCTTT; cdr3_aa: CASSLGRTNEAFF
j_call: TRBJ2-1; v_call: TRBV9; d_call: TRBD2; cdr3_nt: TGTGCCAGCAGCACTACTCCCGGACTAGTCGATGAGCAGTTCTTC; cdr3_aa: CASSTTPGLVDEQFF
j_call: TRBJ1-5; v_call: TRBV6-5; d_call: .; cdr3_nt: TGTGCCAGCACCCTCACACTGGACGGCAATCAGCCCCAGCATTTT; cdr3_aa: CASTLTLDGNQPQHF
j_call: TRBJ2-5; v_call: TRBV18; d_call: TRBD1; cdr3_nt: TGTGCCAGCTCGTCCCTTCCAGGTCGGTGGACAGGGGGCCAAGAGACCCAGTACTTC; cdr3_aa: CASSSLPGRWTGGQETQYF
j_call: TRBJ1-6; v_call: TRBV5-1; d_call: TRBD1; cdr3_nt: TGCGCCAGCAGTTCGGACAGGAATTCACCCCTCCACTTT; cdr3_aa: CASSSDRNSPLHF
j_call: TRBJ2-1; v_call: TRBV5-4; d_call: TRBD2; cdr3_nt: TGTGCCAGCAGCTTGCGGCTAGCGGGAGACAATGAGCAGTTCTTC; cdr3_aa: CASSLRLAGDNEQFF
j_call: TRBJ1-2; v_call: TRBV10-1; d_call: TRBD1; cdr3_nt: TGCGCCAGCAGTGACTCGACGACAGGGCATGGCTACACCTTC; cdr3_aa: CASSDSTTGHGYTF
j_call: TRBJ1-5; v_call: TRBV20-1; d_call: TRBD1; cdr3_nt: TGCAGTGCTAGTATGAGGCGACAGGGAGGGAATCAGCCCCAGCATTTT; cdr3_aa: CSASMRRQGGNQPQHF
j_call: TRBJ1-2; v_call: TRBV4-1; d_call: TRBD1; cdr3_nt: TGCGCCAGCAGCCAAGCGACAGGGTACTCGCATGGCTACACCTTC; cdr3_aa: CASSQATGYSHGYTF
j_call: TRBJ1-1; v_call: TRBV25-1; d_call: TRBD1; cdr3_nt: TGTGCCAGCAGTGAGTCGGCAGGGGGCTGGTCTGAAGCTTTCTTT; cdr3_aa: CASSESAGGWSEAFF
j_call: TRBJ1-1; v_call: TRBV5-1; d_call: TRBD1; cdr3_nt: TGCGCCAGCAGTCGTAACCCCGGGACAGTGAACACTGAAGCTTTCTTT; cdr3_aa: CASSRNPGTVNTEAFF